Below, 26 T cell receptor beta chains from the same sample are listed, as sequenced in a study of OX40 agonist ivuxolimab in advanced cancers. Some clones are missing from TCRdb's copy, which holds only in-frame ones; the method was immunoSEQ multiplex PCR. This sample has nearly 20,000 clones, with about four fifths found just once. Sequencing was performed on CD4+ or CD8+ T cells sorted from blood, taken in a trial of the OX40 agonist ivuxolimab. Every receptor here comes from an adult with an advanced solid tumor such as melanoma, head and neck, liver or kidney cancer.

The genes are TRBV28 and TRBJ1-1; 7 nucleotides agree with TRBD1. This CDR3 has 12 amino acids. The V and J ends lost 8 bases and 7 bases, in that order; junction bases with no gene match: 7. CDR1 and CDR2 (germline): MDHEN, SYDVKM. The CDR3 bases are TGTGCCAGCTGGGACAGTGAATTTGAAGCTTTCTTT. Its translation is CASWDSEFEAFF.

The genes are TRBV6-6 and TRBJ2-1, with D possibly TRBD1 on 5 matching bases. V lost 6 bases and J lost 0, with 15 bases in between. CDR3 length: 16 residues. Looked up from germline, CDR1 is MNHNY and CDR2 is SVGAGI (reference sequence). The CDR3 sequence: CASSPVVQGSYNEQFF. In DNA form, the CDR3 reads TGTGCCAGCAGCCCAGTCGTGCAGGGCTCCTACAATGAGCAGTTCTTC.

J is TRBJ1-1 and V is TRBV30; D ambiguous. The CDR3 length is 13 residues. In germline, CDR1 is GTSNPN, CDR2 SVGIG (reference sequence). Trimming took 2 bases from V and 4 from J, leaving 11 bases between them. CDR3 bases: TGTGCCTGGAGTATACAGTCGTCCACTGAAGCTTTCTTT. It yields the protein CAWSIQSSTEAFF.

This chain connects TRBV7-2 to TRBJ1-1; the D is unclear. Trimming removed 2 bases at V and 0 bases at J, with 4 bases between. Germline CDR1 SGHTA, CDR2 FQGNSA. The CDR3 is 13 amino acids. CDR3 DNA: TGTGCCAGCAGCTTATCAGTGAACACTGAAGCTTTCTTT. This sequence encodes CASSLSVNTEAFF.

This chain links TRBV30 with TRBJ2-1; TRBD2 matches 7 bases. Per germline, CDR1 GTSNPN and CDR2 SVGIG (reference sequence). V lost 4 bases to trimming and J lost 7 bases; unmatched junction nucleotides: 4. This CDR3 contains 12 residues. The chain's CDR3 is CAWTRAGNEQFF. The CDR3 nucleotides are TGTGCCTGGACTCGAGCGGGGAATGAGCAGTTCTTC.

CDR3 sequence: CSVESPQGGGEKLFF. CDR3 DNA: TGCAGCGTAGAATCTCCACAGGGGGGGGGAGAAAAACTGTTTTTT. The V gene is TRBV29-1, the J gene TRBJ1-4; 8 bases are a match to TRBD1. Germline CDR1 SQVTM, CDR2 ANQGSEA. Trimming at V came to 6 bases and at J to 8 bases, leaving 14 bases not matched to a gene. This CDR3 is built from 15 residues.

The CDR3 DNA reads as TGCGCCAGCAGCCACGCCTCCCCTGGGGCAGATTTTTCCTACGAGCAGTACTTC. Translating gives CASSHASPGADFSYEQYF. The chain joins TRBV4-1 to TRBJ2-7; the D gene is possibly TRBD1 (5 bases). Germline assignment: CDR1 MGHRA and CDR2 YSYEKL. Trimming shortened V by 3 bases and J by 1 base, and 22 bases separated the two germline ends. The length of the CDR3 is 18 residues.

V is TRBV28 and J is TRBJ2-5; D ambiguous. The CDR3 loop spans 14 amino acids. Looked up from germline, CDR1 is MDHEN and CDR2 is SYDVKM. Trimming cost V 2 bases and J 5 bases, with 12 bases left between them. CDR3 DNA sequence: TGTGCCAGCAGTTTAGAGGAAGGTTGGGAGACCCAGTACTTC. Its translation is CASSLEEGWETQYF.

With regard to this clone: Germline is not matched at one junction end, which may reflect a read error. The rearrangement links TRBV7-7 to TRBJ2-7; D unclear. CDR1 and CDR2 from the germline V gene are SSHAT and FNYEAQ (reference sequence). CDR3 length: 14 residues. The chain's CDR3 is CASSPASGSYEQYF. CDR3 nucleotide sequence: TGTGCTAGCAGTCCAGCATCAGGATCCTACGAGCAGTACTTC.

V gene TRBV5-3 combines with J gene TRBJ2-6; 7 bases map to TRBD1. TRBV5-3 is given ORF status, its function remaining uncertain. This CDR3 is 20 amino acids long. With V trimmed by 2 bases and J by 1 base, 15 bases remained unmatched. CDR3 sequence (DNA): TGTGCCAGAAGCTTTTGGCCGACAGGGCCAGGTCGATCTGGGGCCAACGTCCTGACTTTC. Residues: CARSFWPTGPGRSGANVLTF.

This clone came up a few times. V is TRBV28 and J is TRBJ2-6, with D hard to call. Trimming cost V 7 bases and J 8 bases, with 15 bases left between them. Germline loops: CDR1 MDHEN, CDR2 SYDVKM. This CDR3 spans 14 amino acids. Written as DNA, the CDR3 is TGTGCCAGCACCGACCCCGACGATACCAACGTCCTGACTTTC. This gives the protein CASTDPDDTNVLTF.

This rearrangement joins TRBV6-5 to TRBJ1-4, with D perhaps TRBD1 (5 bases). The ends were cut back, 6 bases at V and 1 base at J, with 9 bases in the middle. This CDR3 has 14 residues. Germline V CDR1 and CDR2: MNHEY, SVGAGI. The CDR3, as DNA: TGTGCCAGCAGCCTCGGGGGAACTAATGAAAAACTGTTTTTT. Its translation: CASSLGGTNEKLFF.

This chain uses TRBV18 with TRBJ2-7, with 9 bases matching TRBD2. The V and J ends lost 3 bases and 7 bases, in that order; junction bases with no gene match: 10. Per germline, CDR1 KGHSH and CDR2 LQKENI. The CDR3 has 15 amino acids. The CDR3 DNA sequence: TGTGCCAGCTCACCGATAGCGGGGGTAGCTTGGGAGCAGTACTTC. Amino acid sequence: CASSPIAGVAWEQYF.

This chain links TRBV6-4 with TRBJ2-1, with 7 bases identical to TRBD1. The CDR3 contains 15 residues. Per germline, CDR1 MRHNA and CDR2 SNTAGT. The V segment lost 2 bases and the J segment 2 bases; nucleotides outside the gene matches: 3. The CDR3 loop reads CASSDQGEPYNEQFF. In DNA form, the CDR3 reads TGTGCCAGCAGTGACCAGGGGGAGCCCTACAATGAGCAGTTCTTC.

This clone has a handful of counts. The chain has TRBV19 and TRBJ1-1; 8 bases are a match to TRBD1. With 3 bases clipped from V and 4 bases from J, the junction kept 4 bases outside the gene matches. CDR1 and CDR2 (germline): LNHDA, SQIVND (reference sequence). CDR3 size: 14 residues. CDR3 in DNA: TGTGCCAGTAGTATTTTCGACAGGGGCACTGAAGCTTTCTTT. Residues: CASSIFDRGTEAFF. The full variable domain, its missing parts supplied by reference TRBV19 and TRBJ1-1, is DGGITQSPKYLFRKEGQNVTLSCEQNLNHDAMYWYRQDPGQGLRLIYYSQIVNDFQKGDIAEGYSVSREKKESFPLTVTSAQKNPTAFYLCASSIFDRGTEAFFGQGTRLTVV.

The chain employs TRBV10-1 and TRBJ2-2; weak D call: TRBD2 (7 bases). CDR1 WNHNN and CDR2 SYGVQD come from the germline V gene (reference sequence). V was clipped by 0 bases and J by 5 bases, with 13 bases between them. CDR3 length: 16 amino acids. The chain's CDR3 is CASSESGGGDTGELFF. The CDR3 coding sequence is TGCGCCAGCAGTGAGTCGGGGGGGGGCGATACCGGGGAGCTGTTTTTT.

This chain links TRBV27 with TRBJ2-1; D unresolved. Trimming took off 3 bases at V and 6 bases at J, with 9 bases between the two ends. Germline-derived CDR1 and CDR2 are MNHEY and SMNVEV (reference sequence). The CDR3 runs to 13 residues. The CDR3 reads CASSLSAGNEQFF. The CDR3 coding sequence is TGTGCCAGCAGTTTGAGCGCCGGCAATGAGCAGTTCTTC.

The rearrangement uses TRBV7-6 and TRBJ2-7, with TRBD1 matching 9 bases. The CDR3 is made up of 13 amino acids. V lost 6 bases to trimming and J lost 5 bases; unmatched junction nucleotides: 5. CDR1 is SGHVS, CDR2 FNYEAQ, per germline. CDR3 sequence reads: CASRDRGGDEQYF. CDR3 bases: TGTGCCAGCAGGGACAGGGGAGGAGACGAGCAGTACTTC.

The CDR3 DNA reads as TGTGCCTGGAGCGGTCCGGGACAGGGACATTATGGCTACACCTTC. This encodes CAWSGPGQGHYGYTF. V usage is TRBV30 and J usage is TRBJ1-2, with TRBD1 identical over 9 bases. J gave up 5 bases and V 3 bases, and 10 bases lay outside the gene matches. CDR3 length: 15 residues. Germline values: CDR1 GTSNPN, CDR2 SVGIG (reference sequence).

This chain links TRBV27 with TRBJ2-7; no clear D. CDR1 is MNHEY and CDR2 is SMNVEV in the germline V gene (reference sequence). Trimming took off 4 bases at V and 0 bases at J, with 4 bases between the two ends. This CDR3 comprises 12 residues. DNA of the CDR3: TGTGCCAGCAGTTCCCTCTCCTACGAGCAGTACTTC. It translates to CASSSLSYEQYF.

This clone is a singleton in its sample. This chain connects TRBV28 to TRBJ1-4; D is ambiguous. CDR1 is MDHEN, CDR2 SYDVKM, per germline. V shed 6 bases and J shed 8 bases, with 10 bases lying between them. The CDR3 extends over 12 amino acids. CDR3 nucleotide sequence: TGTGCCAGCAGCGAATTTCAAGAAAAACTGTTTTTT. Its translation is CASSEFQEKLFF.

V is TRBV11-2 and J is TRBJ1-2; D gene unclear. CDR3 length: 13 amino acids. V shed 1 base and J shed 8 bases, with 11 bases lying between them. The V gene's germline CDR1 is SGHAT and CDR2 FQNNGV. Here the CDR3 DNA reads TGTGCCAGCAGCTTAGTCCTTTACGGAGGCTACACCTTC. This codes for CASSLVLYGGYTF.

This chain joins TRBV7-2 and TRBJ2-7, with D tentatively TRBD1 (6 bases). The V gene lost 3 bases and the J gene lost 0 bases, with 18 bases spanning the gap. Germline V gene sequence: CDR1 SGHTA, CDR2 FQGNSA. This CDR3 region has 17 residues. CDR3 protein: CASSLTGPSSSSYEQYF. The CDR3 bases are TGTGCCAGCAGCTTGACAGGACCATCCTCGAGCTCCTACGAGCAGTACTTC.

This chain links TRBV28 with TRBJ2-2; the D is unclear. The CDR3 consists of 16 residues. Germline V gives CDR1 MDHEN, CDR2 SYDVKM. The germline V and J ends were trimmed by 3 bases and 2 bases, with 13 bases remaining between them. Here the CDR3 DNA reads TGTGCCAGCAGTTTTTCGGCAGCCATCAACACCGGGGAGCTGTTTTTT. This translates into CASSFSAAINTGELFF.

The chain is built from TRBV27 and TRBJ1-1, with 9 bases that match TRBD1. The CDR3 totals 14 residues. V shed 5 bases, J shed 4 bases, and the junction held 5 bases outside the gene matches. CDR1 and CDR2 from the germline V gene are MNHEY and SMNVEV (reference sequence). DNA for the CDR3: TGTGCCAGCAGTCTCCAACAGGGGGCCACTGAAGCTTTCTTT. This sequence encodes CASSLQQGATEAFF.

This clone was seen a single time. The V call is TRBV2, the J call TRBJ1-4, with 9 bases fitting TRBD1. The trim removed 6 bases at V and 8 bases at J, leaving 10 bases unmatched. Per the germline V gene, CDR1 is SNHLY and CDR2 is FYNNEI. The CDR3 runs 15 residues. CDR3 coding DNA: TGTGCCAGCAGGGCATTTACAGGGGGCGCCGAAAAACTGTTTTTT. Protein sequence: CASRAFTGGAEKLFF.